Presented here are 10 T cell receptor beta chains from one specimen sequenced in a study of blood T cell repertoires in COVID-19. Generated by immunoSEQ multiplex PCR, the TCRdb table keeps only in-frame clones and is missing some. The sample lists 310,000 or so clones, approximately 86% occurring once. Sequencing input: peripheral blood. The receptor set was obtained from a woman aged 45-65 years who had recovered from COVID-19.

The V call is TRBV7-2, the J call TRBJ1-1, with D unclear. The germline V gene has CDR1 SGHTA and CDR2 FQGNSA. The CDR3 has 13 residues. Trimming cost V 4 bases and J 9 bases, with 15 bases left between them. CDR3 sequence: CASSSNLAVKAFF. As DNA, the CDR3 is TGTGCCAGCAGCTCCAACCTCGCGGTGAAAGCTTTCTTT.

The chain carries TRBV5-6 and TRBJ2-7, with 8 bases fitting TRBD1. V shed 3 bases, J shed 3 bases, and the junction held 11 bases outside the gene matches. The CDR3 loop spans 16 amino acids. CDR1 is SGHDT, CDR2 YYEEEE, per germline. CDR3 protein: CASSSPRYRGIYEQYF. The CDR3 DNA reads as TGTGCCAGCAGCTCACCCCGTTACAGGGGGATCTACGAGCAGTACTTC.

J is TRBJ2-7 and V is TRBV4-1, with TRBD1 identical over 11 bases. The ends lost 0 bases at V and 1 base at J; junction bases unmatched: 5. The CDR3 loop spans 17 amino acids. In germline, CDR1 is MGHRA, CDR2 YSYEKL. Written as DNA, the CDR3 is TGCGCCAGCAGCCAAGATCGGGGGACAGGGGGTTCCTACGAGCAGTACTTC. Its protein is CASSQDRGTGGSYEQYF.

This rearrangement joins TRBV9 to TRBJ2-3; D possibly corresponds to TRBD1 (6 bases). V lost 4 bases and J 5 bases, leaving 14 bases between the germline ends. The CDR3 runs to 14 residues. In germline, CDR1 is SGDLS, CDR2 YYNGEE. The CDR3 here is CASSSWGLGDTQYF. The CDR3 nucleotides read TGTGCCAGCAGCTCTTGGGGGCTAGGAGATACGCAGTATTTT.

CDR3 sequence reads: CSLGQYNEQFF. The CDR3 DNA sequence: TGCAGCCTTGGACAGTACAATGAGCAGTTCTTC. The chain employs TRBV29-1 and TRBJ2-1, with a tentative D call TRBD1 (6 bases). Per germline, CDR1 SQVTM and CDR2 ANQGSEA. Trimming shortened V by 8 bases and J by 4 bases, and 9 bases separated the two germline ends. The CDR3 sequence is 11 residues long.

The chain joins TRBV30 to TRBJ1-2; D uncertain. The germline V gene encodes CDR1 GTSNPN and CDR2 SVGIG (reference sequence). This CDR3 is built from 13 residues. The ends were cut back, 6 bases at V and 5 bases at J, with 16 bases in the middle. The CDR3 is CACHSLTAYGYTF. The CDR3, as DNA: TGTGCCTGCCACTCCTTAACAGCATATGGCTACACCTTC.

The chain couples TRBV2 to TRBJ2-1, with a weak D call TRBD1 (6 bases). CDR3 size: 16 residues. Germline V lookup: CDR1 SNHLY, CDR2 FYNNEI. Trimming shortened V by 5 bases and J by 8 bases, and 22 bases separated the two germline ends. The CDR3 DNA reads as TGTGCCAGCAGTACATTTCTTATGGGGGCTGCGTATGAGCAGTTCTTC. Translating gives CASSTFLMGAAYEQFF.

This chain joins TRBV6-5 and TRBJ2-2, with 8 bases that match TRBD1. CDR3 size: 15 residues. With V trimmed by 7 bases and J by 1 base, 5 bases remained unmatched. Per germline, CDR1 MNHEY and CDR2 SVGAGI. CDR3 nucleotides: TGTGCCAGCACCCACGGACAGGGGAACACCGGGGAGCTGTTTTTT. Translated, it gives CASTHGQGNTGELFF.

The rearrangement joins TRBV5-1 to TRBJ1-1; the match to TRBD1 covers 10 bases. Trimming cost V 5 bases and J 5 bases; bases outside gene matches: 6. Germline CDR1 and CDR2: SGHRS and YFSETQ. The CDR3 consists of 14 residues. The DNA of the CDR3 is TGCGCCAGCAGTTATGGACAGGGGGTAACTGAAGCTTTCTTT. Translation gives CASSYGQGVTEAFF.

This sequence joins TRBV28 and TRBJ2-2; possible D gene TRBD2, 5 bases. This CDR3 is 18 amino acids long. CDR1 MDHEN and CDR2 SYDVKM come from the germline V gene. V was shortened by 2 bases and J by 5 bases, with 21 bases between the two germline ends. The CDR3 nucleotides read TGTGCCAGCAGTTTAGTAACGGGGTTAGCGCCCTTGACCGGGGAGCTGTTTTTT. Translating it yields CASSLVTGLAPLTGELFF.